This T cell receptor (beta chain) came from a study of T cells in Graves' hyperthyroidism and ophthalmopathy. This CDR3 has 16 residues. Per the germline V gene, CDR1 is MNHEY and CDR2 is SVGAGI. Trimming removed 5 bases from V and 0 bases from J, with 14 bases in between. Amplified TCR beta CDR3 regions derived from RNA transcripts. The HTBI primer set served for first-round RT-PCR of the TCR CDR3. From the multiplex PCR reads, TCRdb called clonotypes with MiXCR, one entry per CDR3 protein. The sample gives 500,000 to 550,000 distinct CDR3 sequences, less than 20% of which show up once; 45% to 50% is in the top ten. Diagnostic decisions used clinical symptoms, serum thyroxine and TRAb, thyroid ultrasound and orbital computed tomography.

V is TRBV6-5 and J is TRBJ2-1; D unresolved. The clonotype was recovered from a man in his forties or fifties with Graves' ophthalmopathy. The sample comprised blood. This CDR3 is CASSPIGAPSYNEQFF. CDR3 nucleotide sequence: TGTGCCAGCAGTCCGATCGGAGCCCCCTCCTACAATGAGCAGTTCTTC.